This TCR beta chain was observed in a study of PD-1 blockade in classical Hodgkin lymphoma. Findings and limits, study-wide: The study reported lower baseline TCR diversity in newly diagnosed patients than in healthy donors.

The table came from immunoSEQ multiplex PCR; TCRdb's copy has only in-frame clones and leaves some out. The table lists 6,000 or so clones, around three quarters of them singletons. Turning to this clone: The antigen is undetermined.

The CDR3 consists of 15 residues. V dropped 4 bases and J dropped 1 base, with 11 bases sitting between them. CDR1 is MNHNS, CDR2 SASEGT, per germline. Every patient had relapsed following autologous stem cell transplantation, and cohorts differed in brentuximab vedotin exposure. Sequences were derived from peripheral blood mononuclear cells (PBMCs), sampled at baseline. This sequence joins TRBV6-1 and TRBJ2-1, with D possibly matching TRBD2 (6 bases). The receptor was isolated from a human donor with classical Hodgkin lymphoma. CDR3 in DNA: TGTGCCAGCAGTGCGGACTATCTTTCCTACAATGAGCAGTTCTTC. Protein sequence: CASSADYLSYNEQFF.